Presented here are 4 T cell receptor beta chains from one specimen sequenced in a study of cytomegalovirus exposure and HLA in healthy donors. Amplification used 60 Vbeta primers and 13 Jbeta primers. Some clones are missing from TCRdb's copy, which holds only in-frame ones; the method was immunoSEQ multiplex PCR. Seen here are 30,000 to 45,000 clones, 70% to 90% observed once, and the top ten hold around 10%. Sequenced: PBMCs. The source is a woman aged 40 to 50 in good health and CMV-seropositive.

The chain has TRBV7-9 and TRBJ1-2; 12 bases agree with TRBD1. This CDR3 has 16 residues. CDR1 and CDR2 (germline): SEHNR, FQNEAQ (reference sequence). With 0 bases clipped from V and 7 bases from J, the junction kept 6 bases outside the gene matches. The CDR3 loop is CASSLARGQGARGYTF. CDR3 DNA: TGTGCCAGCAGCTTAGCGCGGGGACAGGGGGCGCGTGGCTACACCTTC.

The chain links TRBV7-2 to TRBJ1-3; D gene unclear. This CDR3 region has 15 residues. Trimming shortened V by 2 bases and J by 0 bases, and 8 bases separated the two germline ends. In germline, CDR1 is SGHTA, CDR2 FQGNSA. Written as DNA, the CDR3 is TGTGCCAGCAGCTTATCCGGTAACTCTGGAAACACCATATATTTT. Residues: CASSLSGNSGNTIYF.

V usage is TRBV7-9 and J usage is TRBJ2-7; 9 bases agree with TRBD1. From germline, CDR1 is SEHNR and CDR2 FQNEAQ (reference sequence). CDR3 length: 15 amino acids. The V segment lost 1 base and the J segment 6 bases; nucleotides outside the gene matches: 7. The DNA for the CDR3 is TGTGCCAGCAGCTTAGTGTACAGGGGGCGGTTCGAGCAGTACTTC. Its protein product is CASSLVYRGRFEQYF.

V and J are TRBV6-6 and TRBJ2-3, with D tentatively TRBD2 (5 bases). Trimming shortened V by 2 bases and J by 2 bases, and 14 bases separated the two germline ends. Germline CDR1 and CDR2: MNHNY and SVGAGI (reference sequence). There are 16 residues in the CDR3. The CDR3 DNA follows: TGTGCCAGCAGTTACGGAGGACGTGGAAACACAGATACGCAGTATTTT. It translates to CASSYGGRGNTDTQYF.